This TCR beta chain was found in a study of OX40 agonist ivuxolimab in advanced cancers. Sequenced by immunoSEQ multiplex PCR; TCRdb stores in-frame clones only, minus some. The sample holds tens of thousands of clones; 81% are singletons and the top ten take more than 4%. Autoimmune disease history or systemic immunosuppression was exclusionary. The CDR3 loop spans 15 amino acids. The germline V gene has CDR1 SGHRS and CDR2 YFSETQ. V dropped 5 bases and J dropped 1 base, with 12 bases sitting between them. The sample was CD4+ or CD8+ T cells sorted from blood, taken in a trial of the OX40 agonist ivuxolimab. This clonotype was obtained from an adult with an advanced solid tumor such as melanoma, head and neck, liver or kidney cancer. The chain joins TRBV5-1 to TRBJ2-2; D ambiguous. Here the CDR3 reads CASRQTVLNTGELFF. CDR3 DNA sequence: TGCGCCAGCAGACAAACGGTTTTGAACACCGGGGAGCTGTTTTTT.